This TCR beta chain was observed in a study of blood T cell repertoires in COVID-19. On the study more broadly: Some COVID-19 samples were acute and others convalescent; all came from the United States, Italy and Spain. Sources were T cells, B-cell-depleted T cells, or PBMCs; the material itself was cDNA or gDNA.

Using immunoSEQ multiplex PCR, the repertoire was profiled, and TCRdb retains in-frame clones only, with some absent. The sample has 200,000 to 300,000 clones, about 90% seen once. The CDR3 is made up of 15 amino acids. V was trimmed by 0 bases and J by 3 bases, leaving 9 bases between them. The sample was peripheral blood. The chain combines TRBV6-7 with TRBJ1-5; a weak D match, TRBD1 (6 bases). TRBV6-7 carries the ORF label, with uncertain function. This TCR was sampled from a woman in her forties or fifties with acute or convalescent COVID-19. CDR3 residues: CASSYSGQINQPQHF. The DNA of the CDR3 is TGTGCCAGCAGTTACTCCGGACAGATCAATCAGCCCCAGCATTTT.